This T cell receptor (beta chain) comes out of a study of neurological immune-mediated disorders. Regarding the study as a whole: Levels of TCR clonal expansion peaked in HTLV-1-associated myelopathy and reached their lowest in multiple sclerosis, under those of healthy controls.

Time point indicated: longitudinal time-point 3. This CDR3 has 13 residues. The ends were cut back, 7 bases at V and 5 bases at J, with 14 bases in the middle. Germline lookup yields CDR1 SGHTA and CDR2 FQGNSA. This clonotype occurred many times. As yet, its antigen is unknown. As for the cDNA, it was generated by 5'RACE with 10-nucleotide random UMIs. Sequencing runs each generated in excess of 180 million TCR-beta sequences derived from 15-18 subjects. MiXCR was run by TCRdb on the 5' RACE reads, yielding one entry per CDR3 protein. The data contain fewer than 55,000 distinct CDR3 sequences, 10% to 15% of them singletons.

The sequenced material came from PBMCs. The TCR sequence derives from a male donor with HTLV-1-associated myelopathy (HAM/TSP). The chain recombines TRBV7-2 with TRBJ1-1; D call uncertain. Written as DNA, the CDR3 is TGTGCCAGCATCAATTATCGGGGTACTGAAGCTTTCTTT. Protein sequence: CASINYRGTEAFF.